The 15 T cell receptor beta chains reported below all come from one sample, sequenced in a study of blood T cell repertoires in COVID-19. TCRdb keeps only in-frame clones here, not all; method: immunoSEQ multiplex PCR. The sample comprises 200,000 to 250,000 clones, roughly four fifths of which are singletons, and roughly 7.4% rests with the top ten. Material for sequencing was peripheral blood. Receptor source: a woman in her forties or fifties with acute or convalescent COVID-19.

This clone has just a few counts. This CDR3 reads CASSVMAGTPYEQYF. CDR3 nucleotides: TGTGCCAGCAGCGTTATGGCGGGGACCCCCTACGAGCAGTACTTC. V is TRBV9 and J is TRBJ2-7; D possibly corresponds to TRBD2 (6 bases). The V gene lost 2 bases and the J gene lost 2 bases, with 14 bases spanning the gap. The germline gives CDR1 SGDLS, CDR2 YYNGEE. The CDR3 is 15 amino acids.

This clone was recorded only once. V is TRBV29-1 and J is TRBJ2-1, with 10 bases aligning to TRBD2. Germline values: CDR1 SQVTM, CDR2 ANQGSEA. The CDR3 contains 13 residues. CDR3 residues: CSGLSGGDVEQFF. CDR3 bases: TGCAGTGGCCTCAGCGGGGGGGATGTAGAGCAGTTCTTC.

V usage is TRBV30 and J usage is TRBJ2-2; D ambiguous. From germline, CDR1 is GTSNPN and CDR2 SVGIG (reference sequence). The CDR3 runs 14 residues. Trimming shortened V by 4 bases and J by 3 bases, and 12 bases separated the two germline ends. CDR3 nucleotides: TGTGCCTGGAAATGGGTCGACTACACCGGGGAGCTGTTTTTT. Translation gives CAWKWVDYTGELFF.

The chain has TRBV7-2 and TRBJ2-5, with TRBD2 matching over 11 bases. The V and J ends lost 1 base and 5 bases, in that order; junction bases with no gene match: 6. In germline, CDR1 is SGHTA, CDR2 FQGNSA. The CDR3 runs 16 residues. The CDR3: CASSLVSGGAAETQYF. The DNA of the CDR3 is TGTGCCAGCAGCTTAGTTAGCGGGGGGGCCGCGGAGACCCAGTACTTC.

This chain joins TRBV19 and TRBJ1-5; tentative D call: TRBD1 (5 bases). The V gene's germline CDR1 is LNHDA and CDR2 SQIVND (reference sequence). Trimming left V 3 bases short and J 7 bases short, with 13 bases between. The CDR3 runs 14 residues. The CDR3 DNA sequence: TGTGCCAGTAGTATGGCCCGGGGGAGCCAGCCCCAGCATTTT. Translated, it gives CASSMARGSQPQHF. Drawing the rest from reference TRBV19 and TRBJ1-5, the complete variable domain is DGGITQSPKYLFRKEGQNVTLSCEQNLNHDAMYWYRQDPGQGLRLIYYSQIVNDFQKGDIAEGYSVSREKKESFPLTVTSAQKNPTAFYLCASSMARGSQPQHFGDGTRLSIL.

The chain couples TRBV5-4 to TRBJ2-7; 9 bases are a match to TRBD1. Per germline, CDR1 SGHNT and CDR2 YYREEE (reference sequence). J lost 7 bases, V lost 4 bases, and 9 bases had no gene match. CDR3 size: 14 residues. The CDR3 bases are TGTGCCAGCAGCGGGAAACAGGGGGCTGGGGAGCAGTACTTC. Translating it yields CASSGKQGAGEQYF.

This rearrangement joins TRBV28 to TRBJ1-1; unclear D gene. Germline lookup yields CDR1 MDHEN and CDR2 SYDVKM. Trimming left V 3 bases short and J 0 bases short, with 8 bases between. There are 14 residues in the CDR3. The CDR3 DNA reads as TGTGCCAGCAGTTTCCCTTCGGTGAACACTGAAGCTTTCTTT. Protein: CASSFPSVNTEAFF.

The J gene is TRBJ1-2, the V gene TRBV30; TRBD1 matches 10 bases. Germline lookup yields CDR1 GTSNPN and CDR2 SVGIG (reference sequence). This CDR3 has 13 residues. V was pared by 4 bases and J by 6 bases, with 5 bases of the junction left unmatched. In DNA, the CDR3 is TGTGCCTGGAAATCAGGACAGGGGGATGGCTACACCTTC. Translated: CAWKSGQGDGYTF.

This clone was counted ten times or more. The sample contains more than one DNA sequence encoding this CDR3. This chain uses TRBV5-1 with TRBJ2-5; 7 bases match TRBD1. The CDR3 extends over 14 amino acids. Germline V gene sequence: CDR1 SGHRS, CDR2 YFSETQ. Trimming took 4 bases from V and 1 from J; bases not matched to a gene: 4. CDR3 nucleotide sequence: TGCGCCAGCAGCCCGGGACAGCCCCAAGAGACCCAGTACTTC. It specifies CASSPGQPQETQYF.

This chain links TRBV27 with TRBJ1-2; maybe TRBD1 (6 bases). With 9 bases removed from V and 1 base from J, the gap between germline ends came to 15 bases. The CDR3 has 14 amino acids. Looked up from germline, CDR1 is MNHEY and CDR2 is SMNVEV (reference sequence). The CDR3: CASKGGFGNYGYTF. In nucleotides, the CDR3 is TGTGCCAGTAAGGGGGGGTTCGGTAACTATGGCTACACCTTC.

V is TRBV27 and J is TRBJ2-1; D may be TRBD1 (5 bases). The CDR3 is 15 residues long. Trimming cost V 7 bases and J 0 bases, with 13 bases left between them. CDR1 is MNHEY and CDR2 is SMNVEV in the germline V gene (reference sequence). CDR3 loop: CASNQTDSSYNEQFF. CDR3 bases: TGTGCCAGCAATCAGACAGACAGCTCCTACAATGAGCAGTTCTTC.

The chain couples TRBV7-2 to TRBJ1-2; 7 bases line up with TRBD1. From germline, CDR1 is SGHTA and CDR2 FQGNSA. V lost 6 bases to trimming and J lost 2 bases; unmatched junction nucleotides: 6. The CDR3 has 14 residues. The CDR3 spells CASRKGGTNYGYTF. The CDR3, as DNA: TGTGCCAGCAGAAAAGGGGGCACGAACTATGGCTACACCTTC.

This clone occurred a few times. This chain joins TRBV28 and TRBJ1-5; a possible D gene is TRBD1 (5 bases). CDR1 MDHEN and CDR2 SYDVKM come from the germline V gene. V lost 3 bases and J lost 7, with 16 bases in between. The CDR3 loop spans 15 amino acids. The CDR3 bases are TGTGCCAGCAGTTTCCCTTCGCAGGGTTACCAGCCCCAGCATTTT. The encoded protein is CASSFPSQGYQPQHF.

The chain carries TRBV19 and TRBJ2-3, with 11 bases that match TRBD2. V dropped 5 bases and J dropped 4; count of bases not matched to a gene: 5. This CDR3 is built from 15 residues. CDR1 and CDR2 (germline): LNHDA, SQIVND (reference sequence). CDR3 DNA sequence: TGTGCCAGTAGTCGGGTAGCGGGGGGGCCAGATACGCAGTATTTT. It specifies CASSRVAGGPDTQYF.

The chain has TRBV5-1 and TRBJ2-7, with 10 bases matching TRBD2. The CDR3 consists of 15 residues. Trimming took 2 bases from V and 5 from J; bases not matched to a gene: 7. CDR1 and CDR2 from the germline V gene are SGHRS and YFSETQ. This CDR3 is CASSLVLAGEDEQYF. CDR3 DNA sequence: TGCGCCAGCAGCTTAGTGCTAGCGGGAGAGGACGAGCAGTACTTC. Complete variable domain (other parts from reference TRBV5-1 and TRBJ2-7): KAGVTQTPRYLIKTRGQQVTLSCSPISGHRSVSWYQQTPGQGLQFLFEYFSETQRNKGNFPGRFSGRQFSNSRSEMNVSTLELGDSALYLCASSLVLAGEDEQYFGPGTRLTVT.